This TCR beta chain derives from a study of cytomegalovirus exposure and HLA in healthy donors. Study-wide background: Around 190 million T cells yielded about 120 million unique TCR beta sequences, as an earlier analysis found.

General study results and limits: Some public TCRs appeared in many individuals, while most sequences were rare. In a later analysis, at a false discovery rate of 0.05, about 16,000 TCR beta sequences matched HLA alleles.

With respect to this clone: No antigen is known for it.

The CDR3 sequence is 15 residues long. Germline CDR1 reads MDHEN; CDR2 reads SYDVKM. Trimming removed 9 bases from V and 0 bases from J, with 14 bases in between. The PCR ran on 60 Vbeta and 13 Jbeta primers. Sequencing used immunoSEQ multiplex PCR; TCRdb keeps in-frame clones, though not all of them. This sample has 150,000 to 200,000 clones, with roughly 80% found just once. The chain is built from TRBV28 and TRBJ2-2; D gene uncertain. Sequencing input: PBMCs. This TCR derives from a woman aged 25 to 39 in good health and CMV-seropositive. The CDR3 sequence: CASAFEAANTGELFF. CDR3 DNA sequence: TGTGCCAGTGCCTTTGAGGCCGCGAACACCGGGGAGCTGTTTTTT.